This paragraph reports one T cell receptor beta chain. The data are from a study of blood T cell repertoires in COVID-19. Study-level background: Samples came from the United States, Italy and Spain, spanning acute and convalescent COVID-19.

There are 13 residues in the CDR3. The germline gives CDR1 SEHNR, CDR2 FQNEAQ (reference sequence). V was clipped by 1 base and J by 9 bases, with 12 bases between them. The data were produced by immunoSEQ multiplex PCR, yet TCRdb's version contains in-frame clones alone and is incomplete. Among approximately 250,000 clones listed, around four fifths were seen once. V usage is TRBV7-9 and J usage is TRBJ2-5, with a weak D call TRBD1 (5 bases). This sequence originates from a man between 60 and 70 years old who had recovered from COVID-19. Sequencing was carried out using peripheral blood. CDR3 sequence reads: CASSLGVGVPQYF. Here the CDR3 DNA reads TGTGCCAGCAGCTTAGGGGTAGGGGTGCCCCAGTACTTC.